Listed below are T cell receptor beta chains from one sample, sequenced in a study of shared clonotypes between healthy human individuals. Only in-frame clones appear in the TCRdb table, and some are missing; sequencing was by immunoSEQ multiplex PCR. The repertoire has about 380,000 clones, about 96% of them found once; the top ten carry about 0.32%. The sequenced material came from memory CD8+ T cells sorted from blood. Receptors were obtained from a man aged 25 to 40 in good health. CDR3s include the opening cysteine and the closing phenylalanine or tryptophan. Fields, in order: V gene, D gene, CDR3 protein. A D gene is named only where the DNA matches it firmly.

>TRBV28|-
CASNGATDTQYF
>TRBV7-9|TRBD1
CASSMHGTATDTQYF
>TRBV9|-
CASSVEGTVERGYTF
>TRBV4-1|TRBD1
CASGQGANGNTIYF
>TRBV10-3|-
CAISPSRPKGNSGANVLTF
>TRBV6-6|-
CASSYYGGAVGTEAFF
>TRBV4-1|-
CASSPFPSGPSYEQYF
>TRBV20-1|-
CSAVQNNEQFF
>TRBV7-6|TRBD1
CASRQDRGLGETQYF
>TRBV5-8|-
CASSASPYGYTF
>TRBV5-1|-
CASSLKETQYF
>TRBV6-6|-
CASQFGPGYGYTF
>TRBV10-3|-
CAISAATPYNEQFF
>TRBV2|-
CASSESRVYEQYF
>TRBV4-2|-
CASSPEGQEGEQYF
>TRBV5-6|TRBD1
CASSLRDSGNTGELFF
>TRBV30|-
CAWSLWNEQFF
>TRBV5-1|TRBD1
CASSKTTGLSNEKLFF
>TRBV10-1|-
CASSESIIADTQYF
>TRBV5-4|TRBD1
CASSSRDRGNTGELFF
>TRBV5-1|-
CASSNGGSGANVLTF
>TRBV30|-
CAWTKGFTGNTIYF
>TRBV30|-
CAWKVGAGNTIYF
>TRBV5-8|-
CASSSKRGNTEAFF
>TRBV29-1|-
CSVAGGVSNYGYTF
>TRBV19|-
CASSIYPGRVGTGELFF
>TRBV20-1|TRBD2
CSGRAHEQYF
>TRBV7-3|-
CASSLTGSLNEKLFF
>TRBV6-5|TRBD1
CASSYSAGTGAYEQYF
>TRBV5-1|TRBD1
CASSYRGRTEAFF
>TRBV18|-
CASGVRGGSYNEQFF
>TRBV11-2|TRBD1
CASGTGDHEQYF
>TRBV10-3|TRBD2
CAIRAGEWAYEQYF
>TRBV13|TRBD1
CASATGQGAYEQYF
>TRBV5-6|-
CASRSRGYSGNTIYF
>TRBV5-1|-
CASSLDSLNTEAFF
>TRBV6-5|-
CASSFKQGSYGYTF
>TRBV19|TRBD1
CASTGTGGAGEKLFF
>TRBV27|-
CASSLSERFRYNEQFF
>TRBV7-2|TRBD2
CASSFRGSDEQFF
>TRBV28|-
CASSEVTWGTQYF
>TRBV11-1|TRBD2
CASSSRTSGGRGELFF
>TRBV27|-
CASSLGRGLYEQYF
>TRBV2|-
CASSESEASYEQYF
>TRBV7-6|-
CASSVVGIAGISNEQFF
>TRBV11-2|TRBD2
CASSFPLAAYEQYF
>TRBV7-9|TRBD2
CASSPGTSGQETQYF
>TRBV5-4|TRBD2
CASSPGTTTVYEQYF
>TRBV6-5|TRBD1
CASSYRGQGVHEQYF
>TRBV28|TRBD1
CASSGDLQGINEQYF
>TRBV7-7|TRBD2
CASSLATSGRAGETQYF
>TRBV5-4|TRBD1
CASSRSTGVTSYEEQYF
>TRBV9|-
CASSVRDYGYTF
>TRBV15|TRBD1
CATRRPGQGIYGYTF
>TRBV28|-
CASSLWVAVNTEAFF
>TRBV5-1|-
CASSSGQETQYF
>TRBV4-1|TRBD2
CASSPWTSGSREQYF
>TRBV5-1|TRBD1
CASSRDSSYNEQFF
>TRBV5-4|TRBD1
CASSSYRGEQYF